This is a list of T cell receptor beta chains from one sample in a study of cytomegalovirus exposure and HLA in healthy donors. The method was immunoSEQ multiplex PCR; TCRdb's version includes in-frame clones alone and lacks a portion of them. Among 170,000 or so clones listed, over 80% were seen once. The sample taken for sequencing was PBMCs. All receptors come from a man aged 45 to 65 in good health and CMV-seronegative. Both conserved end residues are trimmed from each CDR3. Fields, in order: V gene, clone size, J gene, CDR3 protein. Not every row has a clone size; where given, it reads once, few, many or a size class.

v_call: TRBV7-9; clone_size: NA; j_call: TRBJ2-1; cdr3_aa: ASSLERELNEQF
v_call: TRBV6-5; clone_size: NA; j_call: TRBJ1-3; cdr3_aa: ASQVGRDSGNTIY
v_call: TRBV4-1; clone_size: many; j_call: TRBJ2-7; cdr3_aa: ASSQDWGQGAYEQY
v_call: TRBV7-8; clone_size: NA; j_call: TRBJ1-2; cdr3_aa: ASSLAGQGGSGYT
v_call: TRBV18; clone_size: NA; j_call: TRBJ2-1; cdr3_aa: ASSPRGLAGEQF
v_call: TRBV5-1; clone_size: NA; j_call: TRBJ2-3; cdr3_aa: ASSPRQGVTDTQY
v_call: TRBV4-1; clone_size: NA; j_call: TRBJ2-7; cdr3_aa: ASSREGGRGEQY
v_call: TRBV4-3; clone_size: NA; j_call: TRBJ1-4; cdr3_aa: ASSQSLQTGGLGKLF
v_call: TRBV6-5; clone_size: NA; j_call: TRBJ2-1; cdr3_aa: ASSPSGTGTNEQF
v_call: TRBV4-2; clone_size: NA; j_call: TRBJ1-6; cdr3_aa: ASSQDLKGASGNSPLH
v_call: TRBV15; clone_size: NA; j_call: TRBJ2-1; cdr3_aa: ATSRIAGVNEQF
v_call: TRBV6-6; clone_size: NA; j_call: TRBJ2-2; cdr3_aa: ASTESGTAGELF
v_call: TRBV25-1; clone_size: NA; j_call: TRBJ2-5; cdr3_aa: ASSGDSSLTQY
v_call: TRBV5-1; clone_size: NA; j_call: TRBJ1-1; cdr3_aa: ASSPAWTGGDTEAF
v_call: TRBV4-3; clone_size: once; j_call: TRBJ1-6; cdr3_aa: ASSQDPVGSSYNSPLH
v_call: TRBV5-3; clone_size: once; j_call: TRBJ2-1; cdr3_aa: ARSLARRQGWGTSGFNEQF
v_call: TRBV13; clone_size: NA; j_call: TRBJ1-3; cdr3_aa: ASSSTGAGNTIY
v_call: TRBV5-1; clone_size: NA; j_call: TRBJ2-7; cdr3_aa: ASRVTGNSYEQY
v_call: TRBV12-5; clone_size: NA; j_call: TRBJ2-3; cdr3_aa: ASGLVTPPGDTQY
v_call: TRBV15; clone_size: once; j_call: TRBJ1-1; cdr3_aa: ATSRDQGNTEAF
v_call: TRBV27; clone_size: NA; j_call: TRBJ1-5; cdr3_aa: ASRRVPFTVHQPQH
v_call: TRBV30; clone_size: NA; j_call: TRBJ2-5; cdr3_aa: AWSLSRETQY
v_call: TRBV7-9; clone_size: NA; j_call: TRBJ2-2; cdr3_aa: ASSPRVAGSDGELF
v_call: TRBV19; clone_size: NA; j_call: TRBJ2-7; cdr3_aa: ASSIMQGADYEQY
v_call: TRBV28; clone_size: NA; j_call: TRBJ2-7; cdr3_aa: ASSFIHRTGTYEQY
v_call: TRBV6-6; clone_size: NA; j_call: TRBJ1-2; cdr3_aa: ASSYTQTYT
v_call: TRBV5-4; clone_size: NA; j_call: TRBJ2-2; cdr3_aa: ASSLRQVGELF
v_call: TRBV5-1; clone_size: few; j_call: TRBJ2-7; cdr3_aa: ASSPSSSYEQY
v_call: TRBV30; clone_size: NA; j_call: TRBJ1-5; cdr3_aa: AWRQGSNQPQH
v_call: TRBV7-2; clone_size: NA; j_call: TRBJ1-1; cdr3_aa: ASSLTRKTEAF